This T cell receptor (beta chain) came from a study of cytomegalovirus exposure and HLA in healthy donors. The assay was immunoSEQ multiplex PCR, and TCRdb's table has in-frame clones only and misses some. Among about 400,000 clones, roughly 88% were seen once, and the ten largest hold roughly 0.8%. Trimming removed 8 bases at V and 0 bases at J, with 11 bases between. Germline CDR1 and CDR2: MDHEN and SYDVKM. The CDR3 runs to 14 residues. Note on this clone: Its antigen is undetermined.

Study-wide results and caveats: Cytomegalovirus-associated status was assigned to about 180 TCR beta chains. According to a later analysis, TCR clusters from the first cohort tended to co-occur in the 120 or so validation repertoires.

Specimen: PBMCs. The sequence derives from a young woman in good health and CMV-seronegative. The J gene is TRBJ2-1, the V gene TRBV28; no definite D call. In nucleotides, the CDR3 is TGTGCCAGCCAATGGCGGTTCTCCTACAATGAGCAGTTCTTC. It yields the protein CASQWRFSYNEQFF. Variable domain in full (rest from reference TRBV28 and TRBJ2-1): DVKVTQSSRYLVKRTGEKVFLECVQDMDHENMFWYRQDPGLGLRLIYFSYDVKMKEKGDIPEGYSVSREKKERFSLILESASTNQTSMYLCASQWRFSYNEQFFGPGTRLTVL.